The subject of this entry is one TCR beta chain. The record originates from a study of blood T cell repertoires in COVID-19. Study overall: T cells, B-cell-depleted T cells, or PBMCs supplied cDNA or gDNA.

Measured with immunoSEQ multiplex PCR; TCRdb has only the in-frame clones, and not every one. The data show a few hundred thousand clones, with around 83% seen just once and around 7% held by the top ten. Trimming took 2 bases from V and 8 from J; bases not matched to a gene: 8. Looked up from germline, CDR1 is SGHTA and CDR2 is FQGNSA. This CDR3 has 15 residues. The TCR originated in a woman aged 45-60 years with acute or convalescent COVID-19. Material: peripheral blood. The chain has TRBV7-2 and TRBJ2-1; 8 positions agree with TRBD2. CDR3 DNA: TGTGCCAGCAGCTTATTGCGGGGGGCTAGGGATGAGCAGTTCTTC. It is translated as CASSLLRGARDEQFF.